Shown below are 17 T cell receptor beta chains from a single sample sequenced in a study of response to subunit inactivated influenza vaccine. TCRdb reprocessed the RT-PCR reads via MiXCR and lists one record per CDR3 protein. This sample has 500,000 to 700,000 distinct CDR3 sequences, with 20% to 25% found just once. These same records also appear under a second study, on T cells expressing NK-cell markers. That source notes: TCR beta cDNA was made by 5'RACE template switching with UMIs.

The sample in question was CD4+ T cells sorted from PBMCs, obtained about 11 days after vaccination. These receptors were collected from a man aged 50-60 years who received an inactivated influenza vaccine.

This sequence joins TRBV11-2 and TRBJ2-7; 8 bases fit TRBD1. This CDR3 has 14 amino acids. J gave up 4 bases and V 2 bases, and 4 bases lay outside the gene matches. Germline V CDR1 and CDR2: SGHAT, FQNNGV. This CDR3 is CASSLIQGEYEQYF. In DNA, the CDR3 is TGTGCCAGCAGCTTAATACAGGGGGAGTACGAGCAGTACTTC.

This clonotype was counted between two and nine times. This chain links TRBV2 with TRBJ2-7, with a tentative D call TRBD1 (6 bases). Germline CDR1 and CDR2: SNHLY and FYNNEI. Trimming stripped 5 bases from V and 4 bases from J, with 18 bases between. CDR3 length: 15 residues. The CDR3 DNA reads TGTGCCAGCAGTAAAAACCGGGACAACAAATACGAGCAGTACTTC. Translated, it gives CASSKNRDNKYEQYF. The full variable domain, in which reference TRBV2 and TRBJ2-7 provide the parts outside the CDR3, is EPEVTQTPSHQVTQMGQEVILRCVPISNHLYFYWYRQILGQKVEFLVSFYNNEISEKSEIFDDQFSVERPDGSNFTLKIRSTKLEDSAMYFCASSKNRDNKYEQYFGPGTRLTVT.

This chain links TRBV21-1 with TRBJ2-7; the tabulated D call, TRBD2, remains unverified against the DNA. TRBV21-1 is annotated as a pseudogene. This CDR3 region has 17 residues. The CDR3 DNA reads as TGTGCCAGCAGCCTGGAGGGAGGACCCTATTCGATCCACGAGCAGTACTTC. Amino acids: CASSLEGGPYSIHEQYF.

This clonotype was counted at least ten times. The V call is TRBV3-1, the J call TRBJ1-2; possible D gene TRBD1, 6 bases. Trimming removed 1 base from V and 4 bases from J, with 13 bases in between. The CDR3 loop spans 15 amino acids. The germline V gene encodes CDR1 LGHDT and CDR2 YNNKEL (reference sequence). CDR3 bases: TGTGCCAGCAGCCAAGTCGGGGGGCGCGCCTATGGCTACACCTTC. Protein sequence: CASSQVGGRAYGYTF.

This clonotype was observed a few times. This chain connects TRBV7-9 to TRBJ1-6, with unresolved D. This CDR3 contains 11 residues. Germline loops: CDR1 SEHNR, CDR2 FQNEAQ (reference sequence). The V and J ends lost 5 bases and 6 bases respectively, with 2 bases between them. This CDR3 reads CASSTNSPLHF. The CDR3, as DNA: TGTGCCAGCAGCACTAATTCACCCCTCCACTTT.

This chain connects TRBV4-2 to TRBJ2-3; D is perhaps TRBD2 (6 bases). Germline CDR1 and CDR2: LGHNA and YNFKEQ. Trimming pared 1 base from V and 5 bases from J, leaving 16 bases between. CDR3 length: 16 amino acids. The CDR3 loop reads CASSQGVNGGKDTQYF. DNA of the CDR3: TGTGCCAGCAGCCAAGGGGTGAACGGGGGAAAAGATACGCAGTATTTT.

In regard to this clonotype: A junction end diverges from the germline sequence, so it may reflect a read error. V is TRBV27 and J is TRBJ2-2, with D maybe TRBD2 (5 bases). CDR1 MNHEY and CDR2 SMNVEV come from the germline V gene (reference sequence). The CDR3 has 14 amino acids. The CDR3 reads CASRGGPNTGELLF. The CDR3 bases are TGTGCCAGCAGGGGCGGACCGAACACCGGGGAGCTGCTTTTT.

The chain is built from TRBV5-1 and TRBJ2-7; a possible D gene is TRBD2 (6 bases). The CDR3 runs to 13 residues. V gave up 6 bases and J gave up 4 bases, with 14 bases separating them. Germline CDR1 and CDR2: SGHRS and YFSETQ. The CDR3 sequence is CASNPDGGYEQYF. The CDR3 coding sequence is TGCGCCAGCAACCCGGATGGGGGGTACGAGCAGTACTTC.

The gene calls are TRBV4-3 and TRBJ2-7; D is unclear. Germline-derived CDR1 and CDR2 are LGHNA and YSLEER. V gave up 0 bases and J gave up 6 bases, with 12 bases separating them. The CDR3 contains 14 residues. The DNA of the CDR3 is TGCGCCAGCAGCCAAGACCCTTGGTGGAGCGAGCAGTACTTC. As protein: CASSQDPWWSEQYF.

The CDR3 DNA sequence: TGCGCCAGCAGCTTGGAACTATGGGGTCCGCAGTATTTT. It specifies CASSLELWGPQYF. The V call is TRBV5-1, the J call TRBJ2-3; D is unresolved. The CDR3 has 13 amino acids. Germline CDR1 reads SGHRS; CDR2 reads YFSETQ. V was trimmed by 0 bases and J by 10 bases, leaving 12 bases between them.

The chain couples TRBV7-8 to TRBJ1-2; 11 bases line up with TRBD1. The CDR3 is 16 amino acids. CDR1 and CDR2 (germline): SGHVS, FQNEAQ. The V gene end was trimmed by 2 bases and the J gene end by 6 bases; junction bases not matched to a gene: 8. CDR3 loop: CASSLSRTGGKDGYTF. The DNA of the CDR3 is TGTGCCAGCAGCTTAAGCCGGACAGGGGGCAAAGATGGCTACACCTTC.

The chain uses TRBV29-1 and TRBJ2-5; D possibly corresponds to TRBD1 (5 bases). V lost 2 bases and J lost 4, with 11 bases in between. Per the germline V gene, CDR1 is SQVTM and CDR2 is ANQGSEA. CDR3 length: 13 amino acids. The CDR3 DNA follows: TGCAGCGTTGAACCAGGGCGTAGAGAGACCCAGTACTTC. Translation: CSVEPGRRETQYF.

The chain links TRBV7-2 to TRBJ2-3; D is unclear. This CDR3 has 14 amino acids. Germline V gene lookup returns CDR1 SGHTA and CDR2 FQGNSA. With 0 bases removed from V and 4 bases from J, the gap between germline ends came to 8 bases. CDR3 bases: TGTGCCAGCAGCTTAGCTGGGCGGCCAGATACGCAGTATTTT. Translated: CASSLAGRPDTQYF.

There are a few counts of this clonotype. The gene calls are TRBV11-2 and TRBJ2-1; D remains unclear. Trimming left V 2 bases short and J 3 bases short, with 8 bases between. CDR1 is SGHAT and CDR2 is FQNNGV in the germline V gene. The CDR3 length is 14 residues. The CDR3, as DNA: TGTGCCAGCAGCTTAATGGGTCTCTACAATGAGCAGTTCTTC. Translated: CASSLMGLYNEQFF.

The sample holds many counts of this clonotype. J is TRBJ2-3 and V is TRBV7-2; TRBD2 aligns across 11 bases. Looked up from germline, CDR1 is SGHTA and CDR2 is FQGNSA. The CDR3 is 14 amino acids. J gave up 8 bases and V 4 bases, and 5 bases lay outside the gene matches. In nucleotides, the CDR3 is TGTGCCAGCAGCTCGGAAACTAGCGGGGGTACGCAGTATTTT. Translated, it gives CASSSETSGGTQYF.

The rearrangement links TRBV20-1 to TRBJ2-7; D gene unclear. Looked up from germline, CDR1 is DFQATT and CDR2 is SNEGSKA (reference sequence). Trimming removed 6 bases at V and 6 bases at J, with 9 bases between. The CDR3 length is 10 residues. The CDR3: CSASFGEQYF. DNA for the CDR3: TGCAGTGCCTCGTTCGGCGAGCAGTACTTC.

This clonotype was found a few times. The chain recombines TRBV7-9 with TRBJ1-2; 9 positions agree with TRBD1. In germline, CDR1 is SEHNR, CDR2 FQNEAQ (reference sequence). The CDR3 is 15 amino acids. V lost 4 bases to trimming and J lost 4 bases; unmatched junction nucleotides: 7. DNA for the CDR3: TGTGCCAGCAGCTCGGACAGGGGACCGGTCTATGGCTACACCTTC. This sequence encodes CASSSDRGPVYGYTF.